What follows describes a single T cell receptor beta chain. What it binds is unknown. The CD45RO-CCR7+CD27+CD95- phenotype denoted naive CD8+ T cells. The authors made the TRB cDNA libraries by 5' RACE using UMI labels. TCRdb reprocessed the 5' RACE reads and stores each CDR3 protein as one record, lacking DNA. This sample's table reports 85,000 to 130,000 distinct CDR3 sequences. The CDR3 sequence is 15 residues long. Germline V gives CDR1 MNHNY, CDR2 SVGAGI (reference sequence). This sample stems from a study of CXCR3-negative and CXCR3-positive naive CD8 T cells. Study context: TRB reads totalled about 130 million, about 1.5 +/- 0.3 million per library.

Study-wide findings and caveats: Similar TRBV-TRBJ gene usage was seen in naive CXCR3-negative and CXCR3-positive cells, but not in memory cells. A higher hydrophobicity marked the TRB CDR3s of CXCR3-positive naive cells versus CXCR3-negative naive cells.

V gene TRBV6-6 combines with J gene TRBJ2-7; without DNA, the TCRdb call of TRBD1 cannot be checked. This TCR derives from a human donor in good health. Some clones in this sample may be carry-over from other donors' samples. Source material: naive CXCR3+ CD8+ T cells from blood. Subset given: CD45RO-CCR7+CD27+CD95- naive CD8+ T cells expressing CXCR3 (TNR3+). The CDR3 reads CASSYSWGGPDEQYF.